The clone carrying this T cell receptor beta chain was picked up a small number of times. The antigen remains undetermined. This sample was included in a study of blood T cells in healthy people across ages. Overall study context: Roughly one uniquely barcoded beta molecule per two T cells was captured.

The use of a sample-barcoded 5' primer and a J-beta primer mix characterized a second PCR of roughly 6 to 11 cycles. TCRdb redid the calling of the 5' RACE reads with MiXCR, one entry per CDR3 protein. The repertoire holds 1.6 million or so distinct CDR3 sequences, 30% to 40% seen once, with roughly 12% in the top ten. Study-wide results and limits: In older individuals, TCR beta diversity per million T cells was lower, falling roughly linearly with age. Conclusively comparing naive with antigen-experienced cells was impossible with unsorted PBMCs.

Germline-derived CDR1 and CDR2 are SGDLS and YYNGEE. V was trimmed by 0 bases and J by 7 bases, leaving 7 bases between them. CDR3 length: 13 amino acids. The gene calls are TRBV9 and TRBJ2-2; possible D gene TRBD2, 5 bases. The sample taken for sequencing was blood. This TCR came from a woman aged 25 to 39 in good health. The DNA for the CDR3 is TGTGCCAGCAGCGTAGCGGGGTACGGGGAGCTGTTTTTT. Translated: CASSVAGYGELFF.